This TCR beta chain was observed in a study of blood T cell repertoires in COVID-19. As processed by the authors: From reference gene primer amplification, estimates of nucleated cell counts were derived. Sequencing used immunoSEQ multiplex PCR; TCRdb keeps in-frame clones, though not all of them. The D gene and trimming were derived from the DNA, and the V and J assignments and clone size from that table. The sample carries 200,000 or so clones, 79% recorded once. Germline-derived CDR1 and CDR2 are SGHRS and YFSETQ. V lost 3 bases, J lost 4 bases, and 4 bases stayed unmatched. The CDR3 is 14 residues long.

The sequencing input was peripheral blood. This receptor was identified in a man aged 60 to 69 with active or convalescent COVID-19. The chain employs TRBV5-1 and TRBJ2-5; 9 nucleotides align to TRBD2. The CDR3 nucleotides are TGCGCCAGCAGCTCCTCGGGACTAGCAGAGACCCAGTACTTC. The encoded protein is CASSSSGLAETQYF.